These 29 T cell receptor beta chains share one sample of origin, sequenced in a study of blood T cells in healthy people across ages. Using a J-beta primer mix together with a sample-barcoded 5' primer, a second PCR was run for roughly 6 to 12 cycles. Each CDR3 protein gets one entry after TCRdb re-called the 5' RACE reads with MiXCR. The data show about 1.8 million distinct CDR3 sequences, 40% to 55% seen once. Sequencing was carried out using blood. The receptors originated from a woman in her 40s in good health.

The genes are TRBV9 and TRBJ2-1, with no clear D. V was pared by 3 bases and J by 5 bases, with 18 bases between. This CDR3 is 16 amino acids long. The germline gives CDR1 SGDLS, CDR2 YYNGEE. CDR3 in DNA: TGTGCCAGCAGCGCCAATAACCGGGTGCAGAACAATGAGCAGTTCTTC. This sequence encodes CASSANNRVQNNEQFF. The variable domain in full, completed from reference TRBV9 and TRBJ2-1, reads DSGVTQTPKHLITATGQRVTLRCSPRSGDLSVYWYQQSLDQGLQFLIQYYNGEERAKGNILERFSAQQFPDLHSELNLSSLELGDSALYFCASSANNRVQNNEQFFGPGTRLTVL.

The chain links TRBV20-1 to TRBJ2-5; 11 bases map to TRBD2. The CDR3 is 15 amino acids. The V gene end was trimmed by 6 bases and the J gene end by 9 bases; junction bases not matched to a gene: 15. Germline V gives CDR1 DFQATT, CDR2 SNEGSKA (reference sequence). The CDR3 DNA reads as TGCAGTGCCCCCTCGACTAGCGGGAAACTGATCGCCCAGTACTTC. Its translation: CSAPSTSGKLIAQYF.

The V call is TRBV20-1, the J call TRBJ2-3; TRBD2 matches 7 bases. The J segment lost 6 bases and the V segment lost 6 bases, leaving 9 bases of the junction unmatched. The CDR3 length is 13 residues. CDR1 is DFQATT, CDR2 SNEGSKA, per germline (reference sequence). The CDR3 region has the DNA TGCAGTGCCGGGGGGAGGGCCCGGGATACGCAGTATTTT. Its translation is CSAGGRARDTQYF.

The table lists this clonotype with a few counts. The chain has TRBV3-1 and TRBJ1-5; D is uncertain. The CDR3 is made up of 15 amino acids. V lost 1 base to trimming and J lost 1 base, with 8 bases between them. Per germline, CDR1 LGHDT and CDR2 YNNKEL (reference sequence). The CDR3 DNA follows: TGTGCCAGCAGCCAAGGGAGCTACAGCAATCAGCCCCAGCATTTT. It translates to CASSQGSYSNQPQHF.

The V gene is TRBV29-1, the J gene TRBJ2-1; maybe TRBD1 (6 bases). Per germline, CDR1 SQVTM and CDR2 ANQGSEA. V lost 6 bases and J 4 bases, leaving 10 bases between the germline ends. The CDR3 loop spans 12 amino acids. The CDR3, as DNA: TGCAGCGTAAGGACAGCGTACAATGAGCAGTTCTTC. Translating it yields CSVRTAYNEQFF.

This chain joins TRBV20-1 and TRBJ2-1; TRBD2 matches at 11 bases. The CDR3 length is 15 residues. Germline V gene lookup returns CDR1 DFQATT and CDR2 SNEGSKA (reference sequence). The trim removed 0 bases at V and 15 bases at J, leaving 13 bases unmatched. CDR3 residues: CSARDSPSGGLVRFF. The CDR3, as DNA: TGCAGTGCTAGAGATAGTCCTAGCGGGGGGTTGGTCCGGTTCTTC.

V usage is TRBV5-6 and J usage is TRBJ2-7; 8 bases align to TRBD1. CDR1 is SGHDT, CDR2 YYEEEE, per germline. CDR3 length: 15 residues. J lost 6 bases, V lost 2 bases, and 10 bases had no gene match. The CDR3 region is CASSFRGAGGSEQYF. Here the CDR3 DNA reads TGTGCCAGCAGCTTCAGAGGGGCAGGGGGCTCCGAGCAGTACTTC.

The chain recombines TRBV28 with TRBJ1-2, with 12 bases matching TRBD1. This CDR3 is built from 16 residues. Germline CDR1 and CDR2: MDHEN and SYDVKM. V shed 6 bases and J 3 bases; nucleotides not matched to a gene: 8. The CDR3 region has the DNA TGTGCCAGCAGACCTCCTGGGACAGGGGGCTACTATGGCTACACCTTC. Translated, it gives CASRPPGTGGYYGYTF.

The rearrangement joins TRBV6-2 or TRBV6-3 to TRBJ1-4; 8 positions agree with TRBD1. This CDR3 region has 16 residues. The V gene end was trimmed by 5 bases and the J gene end by 0 bases; junction bases not matched to a gene: 5. Germline loops: CDR1 MNHEY, CDR2 SVGEGT. Here the CDR3 DNA reads TGTGCCAGCAGTAGGCAGGGGGCCGCAACTAATGAAAAACTGTTTTTT. Translated: CASSRQGAATNEKLFF.

The chain is built from TRBV12-3 or TRBV12-4 and TRBJ2-4; no clear D gene. CDR3 length: 13 residues. The ends were cut back, 5 bases at V and 3 bases at J, with 8 bases in the middle. The chain's CDR3 is CASSSYSKNIQYF. CDR3 sequence (DNA): TGTGCCAGCAGTAGTTACAGCAAAAACATTCAGTACTTC.

This clonotype has more than one count but fewer than ten. V is TRBV7-2 and J is TRBJ2-5; D gene ambiguous. With 2 bases removed from V and 2 bases from J, the gap between germline ends came to 9 bases. Looked up from germline, CDR1 is SGHTA and CDR2 is FQGNSA. This CDR3 has 14 residues. The CDR3: CASSLRWDQETQYF. The CDR3 DNA is TGTGCCAGCAGCTTAAGGTGGGATCAAGAGACCCAGTACTTC.

CDR3 sequence reads: CASSPTAGTGYGYTF. CDR3 DNA: TGTGCCAGCAGCCCTACCGCGGGAACAGGGTACGGCTACACCTTC. V gene TRBV7-2 combines with J gene TRBJ1-2; a weak D match, TRBD1 (6 bases). Germline CDR1 and CDR2: SGHTA and FQGNSA. Between the trimmed V and J ends, which lost 5 bases and 8 bases, there was a span of 21 bases. This CDR3 has 15 residues.

The table lists this clonotype with a few counts. V is TRBV7-3 and J is TRBJ2-1; 10 bases align to TRBD1. J was trimmed by 9 bases and V by 1 base; bases with no gene match: 6. Germline V lookup: CDR1 SGHTA, CDR2 FQGTGA. CDR3 length equals 15 residues. This CDR3 is CASSLKPGTGAEQFF. CDR3 DNA: TGTGCCAGCAGCTTAAAGCCCGGGACAGGGGCTGAGCAGTTCTTC.

The chain uses TRBV20-1 and TRBJ2-7, with TRBD2 as a possible D gene (5 bases). This CDR3 comprises 14 residues. The germline V and J ends were trimmed by 3 bases and 0 bases, with 12 bases remaining between them. The germline V gene has CDR1 DFQATT and CDR2 SNEGSKA (reference sequence). The CDR3 region is CSAREVFLSYEQYF. The CDR3 DNA is TGCAGTGCTAGGGAGGTCTTCCTCTCCTACGAGCAGTACTTC.

The chain joins TRBV5-1 to TRBJ2-7; TRBD2 matches at 9 bases. The CDR3 has 17 amino acids. Trimming removed 0 bases from V and 3 bases from J; junction bases left unmatched: 10. Looked up from germline, CDR1 is SGHRS and CDR2 is YFSETQ. CDR3 protein: CASSLAGWASGDYEQYF. The CDR3 nucleotides read TGCGCCAGCAGCTTGGCAGGCTGGGCTAGCGGGGACTACGAGCAGTACTTC. Together with reference TRBV5-1 and TRBJ2-7, the CDR3 gives the full variable domain: KAGVTQTPRYLIKTRGQQVTLSCSPISGHRSVSWYQQTPGQGLQFLFEYFSETQRNKGNFPGRFSGRQFSNSRSEMNVSTLELGDSALYLCASSLAGWASGDYEQYFGPGTRLTVT.

This rearrangement joins TRBV20-1 to TRBJ1-5; 10 positions agree with TRBD1. The germline V gene encodes CDR1 DFQATT and CDR2 SNEGSKA (reference sequence). Trimming removed 2 bases from V and 3 bases from J; junction bases left unmatched: 4. The CDR3 is made up of 15 amino acids. The CDR3 DNA reads as TGCAGTGCTAGAAGGACAGGGGGGGTCAATCAGCCCCAGCATTTT. Its translation: CSARRTGGVNQPQHF.

The rearrangement uses TRBV29-1 and TRBJ1-5, with D tentatively TRBD1 (5 bases). The length of the CDR3 is 13 residues. With 6 bases removed from V and 6 bases from J, the gap between germline ends came to 15 bases. Germline V CDR1 and CDR2: SQVTM, ANQGSEA. CDR3 in amino acids: CSVAGSWGQPQHF. The DNA for the CDR3 is TGCAGCGTAGCAGGGAGTTGGGGTCAGCCCCAGCATTTT. The whole variable domain, remainder taken from reference TRBV29-1 and TRBJ1-5, is SAVISQKPSRDICQRGTSLTIQCQVDSQVTMMFWYRQQPGQSLTLIATANQGSEATYESGFVIDKFPISRPNLTFSTLTVSNMSPEDSSIYLCSVAGSWGQPQHFGDGTRLSIL.

This clonotype showed up many times. This chain uses TRBV20-1 with TRBJ2-4; TRBD1 matches 11 bases. Near its end, the DNA agrees better with TRBJ2-7, so the J call may be wrong. Germline assignment: CDR1 DFQATT and CDR2 SNEGSKA (reference sequence). CDR3 length: 15 amino acids. The chain's CDR3 is CSARDFGQGANEQYF. The CDR3 nucleotides read TGCAGTGCTAGAGATTTCGGACAGGGGGCTAACGAGCAGTACTTC.

This chain links TRBV6-2 or TRBV6-3 with TRBJ1-5; no reliable D call. Trimming removed 2 bases from V and 6 bases from J, with 11 bases in between. Germline CDR1 MNHEY, CDR2 SVGEGT. The CDR3 loop spans 14 amino acids. The CDR3 DNA sequence: TGTGCCAGCAGTTACCCTGACCTGGGTCAGCCCCAGCATTTT. Translating it yields CASSYPDLGQPQHF.

The genes are TRBV29-1 and TRBJ2-4, with 8 bases aligning to TRBD2. The V segment lost 4 bases and the J segment 0 bases; nucleotides outside the gene matches: 11. Germline CDR1 is SQVTM and CDR2 is ANQGSEA. CDR3 length: 17 residues. The DNA for the CDR3 is TGCAGCGTTGGGATTAGGGCGGGGGGACTAGCCAAAAACATTCAGTACTTC. Translation: CSVGIRAGGLAKNIQYF.

The J gene is TRBJ1-6, the V gene TRBV28, with TRBD1 matching 10 bases. The trim removed 7 bases at V and 9 bases at J, leaving 9 bases unmatched. The germline V gene has CDR1 MDHEN and CDR2 SYDVKM. The CDR3 totals 15 residues. The CDR3, as DNA: TGTGCCAGCATCTCCTCCGGGACAGGGGTTTCACCCCTCCACTTT. It is translated as CASISSGTGVSPLHF.

This clonotype appeared a few times. The chain recombines TRBV6-2 or TRBV6-3 with TRBJ2-4, with D perhaps matching TRBD1 (6 bases). This CDR3 has 15 residues. The ends were cut back, 7 bases at V and 0 bases at J, with 13 bases in the middle. Per germline, CDR1 MNHEY and CDR2 SVGEGT. The CDR3 DNA is TGTGCCAGCACATCGACAGGCCTAGCCAAAAACATTCAGTACTTC. This gives the protein CASTSTGLAKNIQYF.

CDR3 bases: TGCGCCAGCAGCCAGAATGTTAATAGCGGGGGCAATGAGCAGTTCTTC. It specifies CASSQNVNSGGNEQFF. This chain joins TRBV4-3 and TRBJ2-1; 9 positions agree with TRBD2. V was clipped by 3 bases and J by 6 bases; unmatched bases: 9. This CDR3 is built from 16 residues. Germline assignment: CDR1 LGHNA and CDR2 YSLEER.

This clonotype has more than one count but fewer than ten. V is TRBV13 and J is TRBJ2-5, with TRBD2 identical over 16 bases. Germline V gene data show CDR1 as PRHDT and CDR2 as FYEKMQ (reference sequence). The CDR3 has 19 amino acids. Trimming removed 4 bases from V and 2 bases from J; junction bases left unmatched: 10. CDR3 DNA: TGTGCCAGCAGCTCCCTGGGACTAGCGGGGGGGAATATTCAAGAGACCCAGTACTTC. Amino acids: CASSSLGLAGGNIQETQYF.

This rearrangement joins TRBV28 to TRBJ1-4, with 7 bases lining up with TRBD1. This CDR3 comprises 15 residues. Per germline, CDR1 MDHEN and CDR2 SYDVKM. V shed 4 bases, J shed 7 bases, and the junction held 9 bases outside the gene matches. For the CDR3, the DNA is TGTGCCAGCAGTTCCACAGGGGCGGGAGGTGAAAAACTGTTTTTT. Encoded protein: CASSSTGAGGEKLFF.

The chain links TRBV6-5 to TRBJ2-7; possible D gene TRBD1, 5 bases. CDR1 and CDR2 from the germline V gene are MNHEY and SVGAGI. V dropped 0 bases and J dropped 6 bases, with 21 bases sitting between them. The CDR3 consists of 17 residues. The CDR3 spells CASSYSWQGTLLGEQYF. The DNA of the CDR3 is TGTGCCAGCAGTTACTCTTGGCAGGGCACCCTTCTGGGCGAGCAGTACTTC.

This clonotype came up a few times. V is TRBV6-2 or TRBV6-3 and J is TRBJ2-3; D remains unclear. The CDR3 length is 15 residues. Germline V lookup: CDR1 MNHEY, CDR2 SVGEGT. Deletions cut 6 bases from V and 4 bases from J, with 17 bases between. In DNA form, the CDR3 reads TGTGCCAGCAGCCCTCGAAGCGCGCCCGCAGATACGCAGTATTTT. Its protein product is CASSPRSAPADTQYF.

This clonotype was seen a handful of times. The chain recombines TRBV20-1 with TRBJ1-2, with D tentatively TRBD1 (5 bases). Trimming took 0 bases from V and 3 from J, leaving 8 bases between them. This CDR3 has 13 amino acids. Per the germline V gene, CDR1 is DFQATT and CDR2 is SNEGSKA (reference sequence). CDR3 nucleotide sequence: TGCAGTGCTAGAGATCTGACAGACTATGGCTACACCTTC. Translation gives CSARDLTDYGYTF.

This clonotype was seen a few times. The rearrangement uses TRBV20-1 and TRBJ2-3, with 8 bases that match TRBD1. The V gene end was trimmed by 3 bases and the J gene end by 2 bases; junction bases not matched to a gene: 7. This CDR3 has 15 residues. Looked up from germline, CDR1 is DFQATT and CDR2 is SNEGSKA (reference sequence). This chain's CDR3 is CSARSTGVVTDTQYF. DNA of the CDR3: TGCAGTGCTAGGTCGACAGGGGTAGTCACAGATACGCAGTATTTT.